The present entry profiles one T cell receptor (beta chain) with its context. Repertoires were generated with immunoSEQ multiplex PCR, while TCRdb's copy carries only in-frame clones and drops some. Of about 350,000 clones in the sample, about nine tenths are singletons; the top ten hold 3% to 4.5%. This sample was taken from a study of blood T cell repertoires in COVID-19. Unmatched junction bases numbered 4, after V lost 3 bases and J lost 1 base. This CDR3 has 15 amino acids. Germline CDR1 MGHRA, CDR2 YSYEKL. Sequenced material: peripheral blood. The TCR sequence derives from a woman in her sixties with COVID-19, enrolled during active disease. V and J are TRBV4-1 and TRBJ2-5; 8 bases align to TRBD2. CDR3 residues: CASSQTGTSQETQYF. The CDR3 DNA reads TGCGCCAGCAGCCAGACTGGGACTAGCCAAGAGACCCAGTACTTC.